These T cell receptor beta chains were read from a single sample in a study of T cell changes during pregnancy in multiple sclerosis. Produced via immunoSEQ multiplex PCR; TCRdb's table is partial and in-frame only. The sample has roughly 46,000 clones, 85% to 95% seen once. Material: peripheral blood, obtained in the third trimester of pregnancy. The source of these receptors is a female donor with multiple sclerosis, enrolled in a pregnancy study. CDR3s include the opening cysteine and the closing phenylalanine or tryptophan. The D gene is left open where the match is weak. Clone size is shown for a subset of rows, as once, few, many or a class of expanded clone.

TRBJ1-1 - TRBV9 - TGTGCCAGCAGCGCACAGGGAGGGAGGACTGAAGCTTTCTTT CASSAQGGRTEAFF
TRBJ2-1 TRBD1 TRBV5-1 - TGCGCCAGCAGCTTTGGACAGGGGGCTTGGGAGCAGTTCTTC CASSFGQGAWEQFF
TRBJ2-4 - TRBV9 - TGTGCCAGCAGCCCCAATGCGGGACCAAACATTCAGTACTTC CASSPNAGPNIQYF
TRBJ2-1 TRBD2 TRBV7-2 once TGTGCCAGCAGACCAAGCGGGACCTCTTACAATGAGCAGTTCTTC CASRPSGTSYNEQFF
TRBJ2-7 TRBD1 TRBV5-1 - TGCGCCAGCAGCTTACTGACAGGGGGGGCCGAGCAGTACTTC CASSLLTGGAEQYF
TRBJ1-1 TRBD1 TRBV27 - TGTGCCAGCAGTCCCGGGACAGGGAGGCCAGTTATGAACACTGAAGCTTTCTTT CASSPGTGRPVMNTEAFF
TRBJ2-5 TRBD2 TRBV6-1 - TGTGCCAGCAGTGAAGGTACGGGAGGGCCGGAGACCCAGTACTTC CASSEGTGGPETQYF
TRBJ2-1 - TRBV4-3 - TGCGCCAGCAGCCGCGGTGTGGGTAGAGGGTACAATGAGCAGTTCTTC CASSRGVGRGYNEQFF
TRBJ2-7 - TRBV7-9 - TGTGCCACCAGACCCCAGGCCAGCTCCTACGAGCAGTACTTC CATRPQASSYEQYF
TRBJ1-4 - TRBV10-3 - TGTGCCATCCGAGGGCAGGGGTCTGAAAAACTGTTTTTT CAIRGQGSEKLFF
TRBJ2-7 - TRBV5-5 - TGTGCCAGCAGCTTGGGACAGATGGCCTACGAGCAGTACTTC CASSLGQMAYEQYF
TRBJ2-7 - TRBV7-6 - TGTGCCAGCAGCGGAACAGGGATCGAGCAGTACTTC CASSGTGIEQYF
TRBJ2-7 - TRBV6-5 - TGTGCCAGCAGCTCCCCTATGCGGGGCTCCTACGAGCAGTACTTC CASSSPMRGSYEQYF
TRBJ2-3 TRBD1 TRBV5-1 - TGCGCCAGCAGCTTGAACGGACAGGGGCGAGATACGCAGTATTTT CASSLNGQGRDTQYF
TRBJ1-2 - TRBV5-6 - TGTGCCAGCAGCTTGGCGGGGGTCTATGGCTACACCTTC CASSLAGVYGYTF
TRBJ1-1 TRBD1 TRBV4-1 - TGCGCCAGCAGCCGACAGGGCCCACCGAACACTGAAGCTTTCTTT CASSRQGPPNTEAFF
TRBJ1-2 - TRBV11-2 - TGTGCCAGCAGCCCCCAGGCCACACACATTACCTTC CASSPQATHITF
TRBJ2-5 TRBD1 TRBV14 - TGTGCCAGCAGCGCACAGGGGGCGGTCGGGGAGACCCAGTACTTC CASSAQGAVGETQYF
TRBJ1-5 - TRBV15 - TGTGCCACCAGCAGAGATGCCGGTCATCAGCCCCAGCATTTT CATSRDAGHQPQHF
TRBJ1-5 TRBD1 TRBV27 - TGTGCCAGCAGTCCCCGACAGGGCCCTAATCAGTCCCAGCATTTT CASSPRQGPNQSQHF
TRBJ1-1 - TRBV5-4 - TGTGCCAGCAGACCCGGGACAACCAACACTGAAGCTTTCTTT CASRPGTTNTEAFF
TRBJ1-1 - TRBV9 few TGTGCCAGCAGCCGACAGATAAATTCCGAAGCTTTCTTT CASSRQINSEAFF
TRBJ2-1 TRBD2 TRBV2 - TGTGCCAGCAGTGAGGAGGGGACTAGCGGTGGCGGCTTCTTC CASSEEGTSGGGFF
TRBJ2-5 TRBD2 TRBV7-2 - TGTGCCAGCAGCGGTCGAAAAATGTCACTAGCGGGAGTGGAGACCCAGTACTTC CASSGRKMSLAGVETQYF
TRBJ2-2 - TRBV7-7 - TGTGCTAGCAGCCCAGGGCTGGGCTCGGCTACCGGGGAGCTGTTTTTT CASSPGLGSATGELFF
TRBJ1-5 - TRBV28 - TGTGCCAGCAGTTTAGGCCGGGATCAGCCCCAGCATTTT CASSLGRDQPQHF
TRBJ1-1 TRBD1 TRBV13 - TGTGCCAGCAGCTACCGACAGGGGAACACTGAAGCTTTCTTT CASSYRQGNTEAFF
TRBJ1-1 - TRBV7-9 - TGTGCCAGCAGCTTAGGTGGGGAGTACACTGAAGCTTTCTTT CASSLGGEYTEAFF
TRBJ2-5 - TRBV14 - TGTGCCAGCAGCCAAGATAGCCTCGTTCGGGACTTCCAAGAGACCCAGTACTTC CASSQDSLVRDFQETQYF
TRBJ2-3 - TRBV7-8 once TGTGCCAGCAGCTTAGCGGAGGGTACTAGCACAGATACGCAGTATTTT CASSLAEGTSTDTQYF
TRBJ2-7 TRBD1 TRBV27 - TGTGCCAGCAGCCACCGGGACAGGAAAACCCTCTACGAGCAGTACTTC CASSHRDRKTLYEQYF
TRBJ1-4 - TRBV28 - TGTGCCAGCGCCGAGGGCTACGAGGAAAAACTGTTTTTT CASAEGYEEKLFF
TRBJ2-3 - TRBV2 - TGTGCCAGAAGTAGCGGTTACACAGATACGCAGTATTTT CARSSGYTDTQYF
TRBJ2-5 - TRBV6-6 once TGTGCCAGCAAACAAATGCGGACTCAAGAGACCCAGTACTTC CASKQMRTQETQYF
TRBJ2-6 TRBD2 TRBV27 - TGTGCCAGCAGTTTTACTACTAGCGGGAGAGGTGGGGCCAACGTCCTGACTTTC CASSFTTSGRGGANVLTF
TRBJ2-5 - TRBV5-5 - TGTGCCAGCAGTTTCTTTAGCCCTGAAGAGACCCAGTACTTC CASSFFSPEETQYF
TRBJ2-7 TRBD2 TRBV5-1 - TGCGCCAGCAGCTTTCGGGGGGAAGGTGAGCAGTACTTC CASSFRGEGEQYF
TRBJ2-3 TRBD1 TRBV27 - TGTGCCAGCAGTTCCCTCCCGGGACAGGGCACAGATACGCAGTATTTT CASSSLPGQGTDTQYF
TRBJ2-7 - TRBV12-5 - TGTGCTAGTGGTTTGGTAGGGGGAACCGAGCAGTACTTC CASGLVGGTEQYF
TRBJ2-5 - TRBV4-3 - TGCGCCAGCAGCCAAGATCTCGGGCCAGGAGGAGGTCTGTACTTC CASSQDLGPGGGLYF
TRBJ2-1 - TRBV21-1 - TGTGCCAGCAGCACAGATAAGATAAGATCAGCGATCACCCCTGAGCAGTTCTTC CASSTDKIRSAITPEQFF
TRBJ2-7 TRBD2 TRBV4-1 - TGCGCCAGCAGCCAAGATCGAGGCGGGAGGGTGTACGAGCAGTACTTC CASSQDRGGRVYEQYF